These T cell receptor beta chains were read from a single sample in a study of T cell responses to AZD1222 COVID-19 vaccine. TCRdb's table, derived via immunoSEQ multiplex PCR, lists solely in-frame clones and lacks some. The data show some 130,000 clones, with 92% seen just once and around 3.5% held by the top ten. Sequences were derived from peripheral blood, sampled 28 days after the second AZD1222 dose. The receptor set was obtained from an adult who received the AZD1222 COVID-19 vaccine. Each CDR3 is given with its conserved first and last residue. The order of the fields is D gene, V gene, clone size, J gene, CDR3 DNA, CDR3 protein. A D gene is named only where the DNA matches it firmly. Rows may omit the clone size; those that give it use once, few, many or a size class.

TRBD1	TRBV28	.	TRBJ1-2	TGTGCCAGCAGTTTCAGCAGGGGGGTCGGCTACACCTTC	CASSFSRGVGYTF
.	TRBV6-6	.	TRBJ2-3	TGTGCCAGCAGCCGGGGCTTGGAGACAGATACGCAGTATTTT	CASSRGLETDTQYF
.	TRBV20-1	.	TRBJ2-6	TGCAGTGCTAGTCGCGGGTCTCTATCTGGGGCCAACGTCCTGACTTTC	CSASRGSLSGANVLTF
.	TRBV27	once	TRBJ2-7	TGTGCCAGCAGTTTCCAAGGAGGGCGGGGCTCCTACGAGCAGTACTTC	CASSFQGGRGSYEQYF
.	TRBV7-9	.	TRBJ2-1	TGTGCCAGCAGCACAACACCTGGGAGTCAGACTTACAATGAGCAGTTCTTC	CASSTTPGSQTYNEQFF
.	TRBV28	.	TRBJ2-2	TGTGCCAGCAGTTGGTCCCGGAGGCCCGGGGAGCTGTTTTTT	CASSWSRRPGELFF
.	TRBV2	once	TRBJ1-2	TGTGCCACGCCGCAGGGTGATAACTATGGCTACACCTTC	CATPQGDNYGYTF
.	TRBV5-1	once	TRBJ1-1	TGCGCCAGCAGCTTAACAGGGTTTGGAACTGAAGCTTTCTTT	CASSLTGFGTEAFF
.	TRBV4-3	.	TRBJ2-2	TGCGCCAGCAGCCAAGATTCCCTAGCAACTAATACCGGGGAGCTGTTTTTT	CASSQDSLATNTGELFF
.	TRBV28	.	TRBJ1-1	TGTGCCAGCAGCCAGGTTGTGAACACTGAAGCTTTCTTT	CASSQVVNTEAFF
.	TRBV9	.	TRBJ1-1	TGTGCCAGCAGCGCCAGGGACCCGAACACTGAAGCTTTCTTT	CASSARDPNTEAFF
.	TRBV7-9	.	TRBJ1-4	TGTGCCAGCAGCCCCCTCCCCACGAGTTCAACTAATGAAAAACTGTTTTTT	CASSPLPTSSTNEKLFF
.	TRBV30	.	TRBJ1-2	TGTGCCTGGAGCCCGGGTGGCTATGGCTACACCTTC	CAWSPGGYGYTF
.	TRBV5-4	.	TRBJ2-7	TGTGCCAGCAGCCCAGGACCCCAAGGGGAGCAGTACTTC	CASSPGPQGEQYF
.	TRBV28	.	TRBJ2-5	TGTGCCAGCAGTTTGCGTGGGGAGGTGGAAGAGACCCAGTACTTC	CASSLRGEVEETQYF
TRBD1	TRBV7-8	few	TRBJ1-4	TGTGCCAGCAGCAGACAGGGAGGGGGTGAAAAACTGTTTTTT	CASSRQGGGEKLFF
.	TRBV5-1	.	TRBJ1-1	TGCGCCAGCAGCCTAGACGGCATGAACACTGAAGCTTTCTTT	CASSLDGMNTEAFF
.	TRBV6-5	.	TRBJ1-1	TGTGCCAGCAGTTACGGGGGGTCTGCCACTGAAGCTTTCTTT	CASSYGGSATEAFF
TRBD2	TRBV10-3	.	TRBJ2-3	TGTGCCATCAGTGGGACTAGCGGGAGGGCAGATACGCAGTATTTT	CAISGTSGRADTQYF
TRBD2	TRBV3-1/TRBV3-2	.	TRBJ2-5	TGTGCCAGCAGCCCCGGACTAGAAGAGACCCAGTACTTC	CASSPGLEETQYF
.	TRBV28	.	TRBJ1-2	TGTGCCAGCAGTTTACGGGGTTCCTACACCTTC	CASSLRGSYTF
.	TRBV11-2	once	TRBJ2-7	TGTGCCAGCAGCTCAAACCGGCTGAGCTCCTACGAGCAGTACTTC	CASSSNRLSSYEQYF
TRBD2	TRBV6-2/TRBV6-3	.	TRBJ2-1	TGTGCCAGCAGTTACTCTAGCGGGAGCAATGAGCAGTTCTTC	CASSYSSGSNEQFF
.	TRBV6-5	.	TRBJ1-6	TGTGCCAGCAGACTTAACTATAATTCACCCCTCCACTTT	CASRLNYNSPLHF
.	TRBV27	.	TRBJ1-5	TGTGCCAGCAGTTTATCGATGCGGGATCAGCCCCAGCATTTT	CASSLSMRDQPQHF
.	TRBV5-8	.	TRBJ1-5	TGTGCCAGCAGAGTAGGAGGGGGACCAAATCAGCCCCAGCATTTT	CASRVGGGPNQPQHF
TRBD2	TRBV5-1	.	TRBJ2-1	TGCGCCAGCGCCCTGGGCCCAGCGGGAGCCCGTGAGCAGTTCTTC	CASALGPAGAREQFF